Following are 15 T cell receptor beta chains from one sample sequenced in a study of early T cells in non-severe SARS-CoV-2 infection. TCRdb reanalysed the 5' RACE reads using MiXCR and keeps one entry per CDR3 protein. This table has about 110,000 distinct CDR3 sequences, approximately 12% appearing once. The specimen was whole blood, collected at baseline. The source of these receptors is an adult who was a healthcare worker with PCR-confirmed SARS-CoV-2 infection or an uninfected control (not recorded which).

This clonotype was seen a single time. The CDR3: CASSLLGTTPEELFF. CDR3 bases: TGTGCCAGCAGCCTTCTGGGGACAACCCCGGAGGAGCTGTTTTTT. The chain joins TRBV7-9 to TRBJ2-2; TRBD1 might be the D (6 bases). Trimming pared 5 bases from V and 10 bases from J, leaving 20 bases between. Per the germline V gene, CDR1 is SEHNR and CDR2 is FQNEAQ (reference sequence). CDR3 length equals 15 residues.

The rearrangement joins TRBV21-1 to TRBJ1-5; the D segment call TRBD1 is taken from the table without a DNA check. TRBV21-1 is classified as a pseudogene. CDR3 length: 14 residues. The CDR3, as DNA: TGTGCCAGCAGCCCTGCAGGGGGCCATCAGCCCCAGCATTTT. Translating gives CASSPAGGHQPQHF.

This clonotype was seen at least ten times. The chain joins TRBV12-5 to TRBJ1-2; the D is unclear. This CDR3 spans 13 amino acids. Per the germline V gene, CDR1 is LGHNT and CDR2 is FRNRAP. V lost 4 bases, J lost 6 bases, and 12 bases lay in between. Here the CDR3 reads CASGSPRFDGYTF. The CDR3 DNA reads as TGTGCTAGTGGTTCCCCCCGATTCGATGGCTACACCTTC.

This clonotype was counted only a few times. The chain joins TRBV7-9 to TRBJ2-7; 7 bases line up with TRBD1. The germline V gene has CDR1 SEHNR and CDR2 FQNEAQ (reference sequence). The CDR3 spans 13 residues. Trimming at V came to 6 bases and at J to 3 bases, leaving 5 bases not matched to a gene. The CDR3 spells CASSRDSNYEQYF. The CDR3 DNA sequence: TGTGCCAGCAGTCGGGACAGCAACTACGAGCAGTACTTC.

The chain employs TRBV7-6 and TRBJ2-1; 8 bases are shared with TRBD2. The germline CDR1 and CDR2 sequences are SGHVS and FNYEAQ. This CDR3 spans 15 amino acids. The V and J ends lost 3 bases and 10 bases, in that order; junction bases with no gene match: 11. CDR3 DNA sequence: TGTGCCAGCAGCTTTAGCGGGGCCCAAGGCGGGGAGCAGTTCTTC. As protein: CASSFSGAQGGEQFF.

V gene TRBV28 combines with J gene TRBJ1-2; 7 bases match TRBD1. In germline, CDR1 is MDHEN, CDR2 SYDVKM. V shed 6 bases and J 5 bases; nucleotides not matched to a gene: 9. The CDR3 runs to 14 residues. The CDR3, as DNA: TGTGCCAGCAGCCAGGGGACAGAATCTTATGGCTACACCTTC. Translated, it gives CASSQGTESYGYTF.

This clonotype was seen at least ten times. This rearrangement joins TRBV7-9 to TRBJ1-6; D may be TRBD1 (5 bases). From germline, CDR1 is SEHNR and CDR2 FQNEAQ (reference sequence). The CDR3 has 13 amino acids. Deletions cut 2 bases from V and 8 bases from J, with 7 bases between. CDR3 sequence reads: CASSLWGDSPLHF. The CDR3 DNA reads as TGTGCCAGCAGCTTATGGGGGGATTCACCCCTCCACTTT.

J is TRBJ1-4 and V is TRBV7-2; D remains unclear. The CDR3 extends over 15 amino acids. The germline V gene has CDR1 SGHTA and CDR2 FQGNSA. V lost 1 base, J lost 5 bases, and 11 bases lay in between. CDR3 bases: TGTGCCAGCAGCTTAGGAGGGCAGTTAAATGAAAAACTGTTTTTT. Protein product: CASSLGGQLNEKLFF.

This clonotype was counted between two and nine times. The J gene is TRBJ2-1, the V gene TRBV30, with D perhaps assigned TRBD1 or TRBD2 (6 bases each). CDR1 and CDR2 (germline): GTSNPN, SVGIG (reference sequence). The V and J ends lost 5 bases and 2 bases respectively, with 16 bases between them. The CDR3 totals 15 residues. The CDR3 region is CAWGGGMGTYNEQFF. CDR3 DNA sequence: TGTGCCTGGGGAGGGGGTATGGGGACCTACAATGAGCAGTTCTTC.

The CDR3 here is CASKQQGAATEAFF. CDR3 DNA sequence: TGTGCCAGCAAACAACAGGGGGCGGCGACTGAAGCTTTCTTT. V is TRBV6-5 and J is TRBJ1-1; 9 nucleotides match TRBD1. The junction had 8 bases not matched to a gene; V was cut back by 7 bases and J by 5 bases. Looked up from germline, CDR1 is MNHEY and CDR2 is SVGAGI. This CDR3 spans 14 amino acids.

Only one count was recorded for this clonotype. The chain links TRBV5-1 to TRBJ2-7; 10 nucleotides align to TRBD1. This CDR3 has 13 amino acids. Germline CDR1 reads SGHRS; CDR2 reads YFSETQ. The V and J ends lost 4 bases and 7 bases, in that order; junction bases with no gene match: 5. CDR3 coding DNA: TGCGCCAGCAGCAAGTGGACAGGGGGAGAGCAGTACTTC. Encoded protein: CASSKWTGGEQYF. The full variable domain, rest sourced from reference TRBV5-1 and TRBJ2-7, is KAGVTQTPRYLIKTRGQQVTLSCSPISGHRSVSWYQQTPGQGLQFLFEYFSETQRNKGNFPGRFSGRQFSNSRSEMNVSTLELGDSALYLCASSKWTGGEQYFGPGTRLTVT.

This sequence joins TRBV29-1 and TRBJ1-1; no definite D call. V lost 7 bases and J 7 bases, leaving 10 bases between the germline ends. There are 10 residues in the CDR3. The germline gives CDR1 SQVTM, CDR2 ANQGSEA. The CDR3 region is CSAGSVEAFF. The CDR3, as DNA: TGCAGCGCTGGCTCTGTTGAAGCTTTCTTT.

V gene TRBV3-1 combines with J gene TRBJ1-5; TRBD1 matches at 9 bases. CDR3 length: 15 amino acids. CDR1 and CDR2 (germline): LGHDT, YNNKEL (reference sequence). J lost 5 bases, V lost 5 bases, and 7 bases had no gene match. The chain's CDR3 is CASSFGTGRDQPQHF. CDR3 nucleotides: TGTGCCAGCAGCTTTGGGACAGGGAGGGATCAGCCCCAGCATTTT.

This clonotype was detected only a few times. The chain couples TRBV21-1 to TRBJ2-3; the D call TRBD1 from the table was never checked on the DNA. TRBV21-1 is a documented pseudogene. The CDR3 contains 17 residues. CDR3 region: CASSFRARDSGADTQYF. DNA of the CDR3: TGTGCCAGCAGCTTCCGAGCCAGGGACAGTGGGGCAGATACGCAGTATTTT.

The chain carries TRBV21-1 and TRBJ2-7; the table gives TRBD2 as D, unverified against the DNA. TRBV21-1 is assigned pseudogene status. The CDR3 totals 16 residues. The CDR3 loop reads CASSKTDLAPPYEQYF. CDR3 nucleotide sequence: TGTGCCAGCAGCAAAACGGACCTAGCGCCTCCCTACGAGCAGTACTTC.